This record covers a single T cell receptor (beta chain). Germline is not matched at one junction end, which may reflect a read error. Researchers drew blood RNA from unsorted whole blood and extracted germline DNA as well. Surgery was preceded by the collection of about 3.6 milliliters of peripheral blood. This CDR3 region has 16 residues. Germline CDR1 is SGHVS and CDR2 is FQNEAQ. A constant-region primer primed TCR beta cDNA synthesis from 400 to 550 ng of total RNA. Construction of TCR beta libraries relied on three successive nested multiplex PCR rounds employing slightly modified ARM-PCR. Both of the initial two PCR rounds ran for roughly 10 cycles and employed TRBV1-TRBV30 forward primers alongside a C-beta reverse primer. TCRdb used MiXCR to reprocess the multiplex PCR reads, holding one entry per CDR3 protein. The sample consists of some 200,000 distinct CDR3 sequences, less than 70% of them appearing once.

The sample is drawn from a study of tumor-infiltrating lymphocytes in primary liver carcinoma. At the level of the study: The patients, men and women alike, were aged 30 to 69 years. Samples produced roughly 3.65 to 7.5 million productive TCRbeta reads, comparable across tissue types.

This TCR was sampled from a woman aged 55-69 years with primary liver carcinoma and hepatitis B virus infection. The specimen was peripheral blood. The rearrangement links TRBV7-8 to TRBJ1-2; D might be TRBD1 (5 bases). CDR3 in amino acids: CASSYEGTGLNYGCTF. In nucleotides, the CDR3 is TGTGCCAGCAGCTATGAAGGTACAGGATTAAACTATGGCTGCACCTTC.